These 23 T cell receptor beta chains were sequenced from one sample in a study of a mutant IDH1 vaccine in newly diagnosed glioma. Profiling relied on immunoSEQ multiplex PCR, and the TCRdb table lists in-frame clones only, not all of them. In the table there are about 62,000 clones, roughly 87% of which are singletons. These receptors lack a known antigen. The time point was: week 47, end of study. What each vaccine dose contained was 300 ug of mutant IDH1 20-mer peptide, accompanied by topical imiquimod. The starting material was PBMCs, obtained from a glioma patient whose treatment included an IDH1 peptide vaccine. These receptors came from a man aged 30-40 years with glioma.

This chain connects TRBV11-2 to TRBJ2-2; TRBD1 agrees at 8 bases. The ends lost 3 bases at V and 5 bases at J; junction bases unmatched: 5. Germline-derived CDR1 and CDR2 are SGHAT and FQNNGV. This CDR3 contains 15 residues. CDR3 sequence: CASSFGTGGTGELFF. The DNA of the CDR3 is TGTGCCAGCAGCTTTGGGACAGGTGGTACCGGGGAGCTGTTTTTT.

This clone has just one count. The rearrangement joins TRBV11-2 to TRBJ2-3; TRBD1 aligns across 7 bases. Trimming at V came to 5 bases and at J to 1 base, leaving 12 bases not matched to a gene. The CDR3 length is 17 residues. In germline, CDR1 is SGHAT, CDR2 FQNNGV. The CDR3 DNA reads as TGTGCCAGCAGCCTCCTCCAAGGGGGCGGCGGCACAGATACGCAGTATTTT. Amino acid sequence: CASSLLQGGGGTDTQYF.

The V and J genes are TRBV4-2 and TRBJ2-5; no definite D call. The V and J ends lost 0 bases and 4 bases respectively, with 6 bases between them. The CDR3 is made up of 13 amino acids. Germline values: CDR1 LGHNA, CDR2 YNFKEQ. CDR3 in amino acids: CASSQDRRETQYF. The DNA of the CDR3 is TGTGCCAGCAGCCAAGACAGGCGAGAGACCCAGTACTTC.

As concerns this clone: This sample also contains other DNA sequences that code for the same CDR3. The genes are TRBV5-4 and TRBJ2-3, with D hard to call. The germline gives CDR1 SGHNT, CDR2 YYREEE (reference sequence). Between the trimmed V and J ends, which lost 0 bases and 1 base, there was a span of 9 bases. The CDR3 is made up of 15 amino acids. The CDR3 protein is CASSLAGPRTDTQYF. In DNA, the CDR3 is TGTGCCAGCAGCTTGGCCGGGCCCCGCACAGATACGCAGTATTTT.

This clone is a singleton in its sample. The rearrangement uses TRBV4-1 and TRBJ1-1; D gene ambiguous. Germline V CDR1 and CDR2: MGHRA, YSYEKL. Trimming took 1 base from V and 5 from J, leaving 8 bases between them. The CDR3 loop spans 13 amino acids. The DNA for the CDR3 is TGCGCCAGCAGCCAAGTTTACCAAACTGAAGCTTTCTTT. It translates to CASSQVYQTEAFF.

This clone was counted only a few times. The gene calls are TRBV29-1 and TRBJ1-1; 8 bases match TRBD1. This CDR3 is 11 amino acids long. Germline V gives CDR1 SQVTM, CDR2 ANQGSEA. V trimming: 4 bases; J trimming: 6 bases; junction bases outside the gene matches: 1. CDR3 sequence: CSVVGQAEAFF. CDR3 DNA: TGCAGCGTTGTGGGACAGGCTGAAGCTTTCTTT.

This chain links TRBV14 with TRBJ2-5; tentatively, D is TRBD2 (6 bases). The germline CDR1 and CDR2 sequences are SGHDN and FVKESK. The V gene lost 1 base and the J gene lost 7 bases, with 16 bases spanning the gap. The CDR3 runs 15 residues. The CDR3 reads CASSQVRDSGRTQYF. The CDR3 DNA reads as TGTGCCAGCAGCCAAGTGAGGGACTCCGGCCGGACCCAGTACTTC.

The chain employs TRBV28 and TRBJ1-2, with a possible D match to TRBD1 (6 bases). Looked up from germline, CDR1 is MDHEN and CDR2 is SYDVKM. This CDR3 has 14 amino acids. V was clipped by 9 bases and J by 4 bases, with 18 bases between them. CDR3 sequence reads: CASVRNGTPYGYTF. The CDR3 DNA follows: TGTGCCAGTGTTAGGAACGGGACACCCTATGGCTACACCTTC.

CDR3 sequence reads: CASSLGDREEQYF. CDR3 sequence (DNA): TGCGCCAGCAGCTTGGGGGACAGGGAGGAGCAGTACTTC. The V call is TRBV5-1, the J call TRBJ2-7; 9 nucleotides agree with TRBD1. CDR1 is SGHRS, CDR2 YFSETQ, per germline. The CDR3 totals 13 residues. V was clipped by 0 bases and J by 7 bases; unmatched bases: 2.

The J gene is TRBJ1-5, the V gene TRBV4-1, with a possible D match to TRBD1 (5 bases). Trimming stripped 0 bases from V and 0 bases from J, with 15 bases between. The CDR3 covers 18 residues. Germline values: CDR1 MGHRA, CDR2 YSYEKL. The CDR3 coding sequence is TGCGCCAGCAGCCAAGATGTACAGGTTCTTAATAGCAATCAGCCCCAGCATTTT. It yields the protein CASSQDVQVLNSNQPQHF.

J is TRBJ2-7 and V is TRBV2; D gene unclear. The CDR3 has 12 residues. Per the germline V gene, CDR1 is SNHLY and CDR2 is FYNNEI. V was trimmed by 8 bases and J by 7 bases, leaving 15 bases between them. CDR3 sequence reads: CASVTDLYEQYF. The CDR3 coding sequence is TGTGCCAGCGTAACGGACCTCTATGAGCAGTACTTC.

CDR3: CASRPGHMNTEAFF. CDR3 in DNA: TGTGCCAGTAGACCGGGACATATGAACACTGAAGCTTTCTTT. V usage is TRBV19 and J usage is TRBJ1-1; perhaps TRBD1 as D (6 bases). The germline gives CDR1 LNHDA, CDR2 SQIVND (reference sequence). V was trimmed by 6 bases and J by 0 bases, leaving 11 bases between them. The CDR3 runs 14 residues.

J is TRBJ2-2 and V is TRBV4-1; 7 bases agree with TRBD1. The CDR3 has 15 residues. V trimming: 1 base; J trimming: 1 base; junction bases outside the gene matches: 0. Germline V gives CDR1 MGHRA, CDR2 YSYEKL. DNA for the CDR3: TGCGCCAGCAGCCAAGGACAGGGGAACACCGGGGAGCTGTTTTTT. Its protein is CASSQGQGNTGELFF.

V usage is TRBV7-9 and J usage is TRBJ1-6, with 7 bases lining up with TRBD1. Germline CDR1 is SEHNR and CDR2 is FQNEAQ (reference sequence). V shed 5 bases and J 10 bases; nucleotides not matched to a gene: 5. The length of the CDR3 is 13 residues. CDR3: CASSVGGGSPLHF. The CDR3 coding sequence is TGTGCCAGCAGCGTCGGAGGGGGCTCACCCCTCCACTTT.

CDR3 DNA: TGTGCCAGCAGCCAAACCCGCCGGGTGGGAATAAGCACAGATACGCAGTATTTT. It specifies CASSQTRRVGISTDTQYF. The chain combines TRBV16 with TRBJ2-3; D is uncertain. The germline V gene has CDR1 KGHSY and CDR2 FQNENV. Trimming left V 2 bases short and J 0 bases short, with 18 bases between. The CDR3 has 18 residues.

This clone has more than one count but fewer than ten. J is TRBJ1-1 and V is TRBV2; perhaps TRBD1 as D (6 bases). The CDR3 totals 14 residues. Germline V lookup: CDR1 SNHLY, CDR2 FYNNEI. Trimming removed 5 bases at V and 1 base at J, with 11 bases between. The CDR3 DNA sequence: TGTGCCAGCAGTAAACAGGGTGGGAACACTGAAGCTTTCTTT. It translates to CASSKQGGNTEAFF.

This rearrangement joins TRBV6-1 to TRBJ1-6, with 7 bases lining up with TRBD1. Trimming took 4 bases from V and 4 from J; bases not matched to a gene: 7. Germline CDR1 MNHNS, CDR2 SASEGT. This CDR3 has 16 residues. The CDR3 here is CASSVRNRGYNSPLHF. CDR3 DNA sequence: TGTGCCAGCAGTGTTCGGAACAGGGGTTATAATTCACCCCTCCACTTT.

The J gene is TRBJ1-2, the V gene TRBV28, with D perhaps matching TRBD1 (5 bases). Trimming cost V 2 bases and J 4 bases, with 17 bases left between them. The germline CDR1 and CDR2 sequences are MDHEN and SYDVKM. This CDR3 is 16 amino acids long. CDR3 residues: CASSLRRQPIRYGYTF. The CDR3 region has the DNA TGTGCCAGCAGTTTAAGGCGACAGCCTATACGCTATGGCTACACCTTC.

The chain combines TRBV5-4 with TRBJ2-3, with 9 bases aligning to TRBD1. After removal of 0 bases from V and 7 bases from J, the junction contained 3 bases not matched to a gene. Germline CDR1 reads SGHNT; CDR2 reads YYREEE (reference sequence). The CDR3 consists of 14 residues. DNA for the CDR3: TGTGCCAGCAGCTTGGCACAGGGGGCTTATACGCAGTATTTT. It yields the protein CASSLAQGAYTQYF.

The chain recombines TRBV7-9 with TRBJ2-4; 7 nucleotides align to TRBD1. This CDR3 is built from 15 residues. CDR1 SEHNR and CDR2 FQNEAQ come from the germline V gene (reference sequence). The J segment lost 4 bases and the V segment lost 5 bases, leaving 8 bases of the junction unmatched. The CDR3 DNA sequence: TGTGCCAGCAGCGAATTGAGGGGACAGAAAAACATTCAGTACTTC. The encoded protein is CASSELRGQKNIQYF. Full variable domain (missing parts from reference TRBV7-9 and TRBJ2-4): DTGVSQNPRHKITKRGQNVTFRCDPISEHNRLYWYRQTLGQGPEFLTYFQNEAQLEKSRLLSDRFSAERPKGSFSTLEIQRTEQGDSAMYLCASSELRGQKNIQYFGAGTRLSVL.

J is TRBJ1-1 and V is TRBV20-1; D is ambiguous. The CDR3 is made up of 11 amino acids. Trimming cost V 4 bases and J 1 base, with 4 bases left between them. Germline CDR1 reads DFQATT; CDR2 reads SNEGSKA (reference sequence). The CDR3 loop reads CSATRNTEAFF. Written as DNA, the CDR3 is TGCAGTGCTACAAGGAACACTGAAGCTTTCTTT.

The rearrangement uses TRBV10-2 and TRBJ1-1, with 10 bases lining up with TRBD1. Per the germline V gene, CDR1 is WSHSY and CDR2 is SAAADI. With 5 bases clipped from V and 4 bases from J, the junction kept 4 bases outside the gene matches. There are 14 residues in the CDR3. The CDR3 here is CASSWGQGSTEAFF. CDR3 bases: TGCGCCAGCAGTTGGGGACAGGGGTCCACTGAAGCTTTCTTT.

In this sample, this clone turned up a few times. The DNA of the CDR3 is TGTGCCAGTAGCGAACGGGCAGTCTATAGCAATCAGCCCCAGCATTTT. It encodes CASSERAVYSNQPQHF. The rearrangement links TRBV19 to TRBJ1-5, with D uncertain. The V end was cut by 6 bases, the J end by 0 bases, with 15 bases between. Per germline, CDR1 LNHDA and CDR2 SQIVND (reference sequence). The CDR3 covers 16 residues.